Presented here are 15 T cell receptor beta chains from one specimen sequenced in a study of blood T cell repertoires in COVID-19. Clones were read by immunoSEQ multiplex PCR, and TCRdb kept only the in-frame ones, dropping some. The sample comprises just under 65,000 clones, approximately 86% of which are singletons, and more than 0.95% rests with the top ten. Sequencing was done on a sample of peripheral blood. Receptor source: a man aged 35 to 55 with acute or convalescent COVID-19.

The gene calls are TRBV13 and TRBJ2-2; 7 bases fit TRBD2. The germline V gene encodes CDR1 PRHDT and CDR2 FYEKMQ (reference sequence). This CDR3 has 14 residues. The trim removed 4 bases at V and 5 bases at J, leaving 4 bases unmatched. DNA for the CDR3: TGTGCCAGCAGCTCCCGCGGGAGAACCGGGGAGCTGTTTTTT. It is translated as CASSSRGRTGELFF.

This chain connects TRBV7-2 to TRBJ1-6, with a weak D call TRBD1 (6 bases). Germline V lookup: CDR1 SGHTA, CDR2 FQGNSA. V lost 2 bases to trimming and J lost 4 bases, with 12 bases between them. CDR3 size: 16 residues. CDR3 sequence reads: CASSLLGGAYNSPLHF. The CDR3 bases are TGTGCCAGCAGCTTACTAGGGGGGGCGTATAATTCACCCCTCCACTTT. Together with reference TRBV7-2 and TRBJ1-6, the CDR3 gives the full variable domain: GAGVSQSPSNKVTEKGKDVELRCDPISGHTALYWYRQSLGQGLEFLIYFQGNSAPDKSGLPSDRFSAERTGGSVSTLTIQRTQQEDSAVYLCASSLLGGAYNSPLHFGNGTRLTVT.

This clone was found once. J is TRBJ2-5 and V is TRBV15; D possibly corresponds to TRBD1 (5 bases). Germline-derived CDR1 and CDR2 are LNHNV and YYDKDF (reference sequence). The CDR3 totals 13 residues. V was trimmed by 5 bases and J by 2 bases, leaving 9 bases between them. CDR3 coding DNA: TGTGCCACCAGCCGACAGCTTCAAGAGACCCAGTACTTC. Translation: CATSRQLQETQYF.

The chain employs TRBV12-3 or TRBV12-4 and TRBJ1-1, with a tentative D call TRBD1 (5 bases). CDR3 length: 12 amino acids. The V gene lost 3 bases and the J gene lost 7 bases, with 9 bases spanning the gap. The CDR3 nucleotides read TGTGCCAGCAGTTTTCTGGGGGGTGAAGCTTTCTTT. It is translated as CASSFLGGEAFF.

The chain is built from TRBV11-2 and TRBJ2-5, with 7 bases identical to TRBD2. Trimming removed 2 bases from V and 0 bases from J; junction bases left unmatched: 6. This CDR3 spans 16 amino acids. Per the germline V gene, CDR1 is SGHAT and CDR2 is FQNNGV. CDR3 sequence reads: CASSLRAAGHQETQYF. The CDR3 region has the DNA TGTGCCAGCAGCTTACGGGCAGCGGGGCACCAAGAGACCCAGTACTTC.

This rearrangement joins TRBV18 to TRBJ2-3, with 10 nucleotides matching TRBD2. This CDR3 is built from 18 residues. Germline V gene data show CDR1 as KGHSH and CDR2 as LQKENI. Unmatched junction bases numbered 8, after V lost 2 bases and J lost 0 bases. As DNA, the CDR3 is TGTGCCAGCTCACCAAGAACTAGCGGGGCAACTAGCACAGATACGCAGTATTTT. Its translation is CASSPRTSGATSTDTQYF.

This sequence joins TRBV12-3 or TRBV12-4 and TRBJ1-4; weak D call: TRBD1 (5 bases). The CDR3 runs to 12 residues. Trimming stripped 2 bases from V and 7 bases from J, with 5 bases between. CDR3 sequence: CASSLRGEKLFF. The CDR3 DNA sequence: TGTGCCAGCAGTTTAAGGGGTGAAAAACTGTTTTTT.

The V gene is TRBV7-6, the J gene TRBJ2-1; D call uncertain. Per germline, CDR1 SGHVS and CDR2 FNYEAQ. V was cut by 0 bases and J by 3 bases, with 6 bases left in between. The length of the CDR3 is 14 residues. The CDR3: CASSLASGYNEQFF. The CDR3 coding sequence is TGTGCCAGCAGCTTAGCATCGGGCTACAATGAGCAGTTCTTC.

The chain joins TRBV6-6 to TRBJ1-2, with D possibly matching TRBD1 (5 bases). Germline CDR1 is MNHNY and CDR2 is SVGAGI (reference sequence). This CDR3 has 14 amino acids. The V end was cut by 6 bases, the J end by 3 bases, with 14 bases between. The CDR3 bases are TGTGCCAGCAGCCCCCTAGGGGCTGACTATGGCTACACCTTC. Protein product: CASSPLGADYGYTF.

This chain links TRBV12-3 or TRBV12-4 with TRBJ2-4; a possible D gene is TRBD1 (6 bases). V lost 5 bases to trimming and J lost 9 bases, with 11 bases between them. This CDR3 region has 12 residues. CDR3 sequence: CASSQGPGIQYF. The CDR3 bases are TGTGCCAGCAGTCAGGGGCCCGGCATTCAGTACTTC.

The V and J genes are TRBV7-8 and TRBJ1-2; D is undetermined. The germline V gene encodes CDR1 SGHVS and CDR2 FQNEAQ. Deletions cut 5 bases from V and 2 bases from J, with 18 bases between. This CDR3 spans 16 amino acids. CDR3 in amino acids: CASSPLADGRNYGYTF. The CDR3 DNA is TGTGCCAGCAGCCCACTAGCGGACGGGAGGAACTATGGCTACACCTTC.

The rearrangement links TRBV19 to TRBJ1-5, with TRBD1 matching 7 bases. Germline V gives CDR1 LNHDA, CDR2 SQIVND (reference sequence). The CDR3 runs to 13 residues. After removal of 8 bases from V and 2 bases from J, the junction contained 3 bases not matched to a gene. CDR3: CASLDRGNQPQHF. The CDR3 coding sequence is TGTGCCAGTCTTGACAGGGGCAATCAGCCCCAGCATTTT. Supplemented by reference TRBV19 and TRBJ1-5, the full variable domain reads DGGITQSPKYLFRKEGQNVTLSCEQNLNHDAMYWYRQDPGQGLRLIYYSQIVNDFQKGDIAEGYSVSREKKESFPLTVTSAQKNPTAFYLCASLDRGNQPQHFGDGTRLSIL.

This CDR3 is CASSPAGRGNNQPQHF. The CDR3 DNA reads TGTGCCAGCAGTCCCGCAGGGAGGGGAAACAATCAGCCCCAGCATTTT. The chain uses TRBV27 and TRBJ1-5, with D possibly TRBD1 on 5 matching bases. Deletions cut 5 bases from V and 3 bases from J, with 17 bases between. The germline V gene has CDR1 MNHEY and CDR2 SMNVEV (reference sequence). This CDR3 comprises 16 residues.

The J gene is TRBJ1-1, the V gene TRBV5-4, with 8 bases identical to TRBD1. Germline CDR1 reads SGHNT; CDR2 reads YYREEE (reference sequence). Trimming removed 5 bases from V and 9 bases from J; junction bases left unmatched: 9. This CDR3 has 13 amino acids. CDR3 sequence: CASSPGGELQAFF. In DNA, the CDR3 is TGTGCCAGCAGTCCAGGGGGCGAATTACAAGCTTTCTTT.

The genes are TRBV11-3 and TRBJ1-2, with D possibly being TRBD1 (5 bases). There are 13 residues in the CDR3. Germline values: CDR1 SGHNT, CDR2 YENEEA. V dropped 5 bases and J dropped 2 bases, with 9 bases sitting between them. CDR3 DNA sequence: TGTGCCAGCAGCCTGGGGGGGAACTATGGCTACACCTTC. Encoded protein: CASSLGGNYGYTF.